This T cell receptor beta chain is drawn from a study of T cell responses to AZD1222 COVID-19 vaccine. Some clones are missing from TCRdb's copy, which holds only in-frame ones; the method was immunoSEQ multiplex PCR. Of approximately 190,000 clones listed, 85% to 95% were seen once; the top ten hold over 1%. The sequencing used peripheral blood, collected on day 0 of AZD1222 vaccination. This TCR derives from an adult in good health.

This CDR3 reads CASSQGTSGANVLTF. CDR3 DNA: TGTGCCAGTAGCCAGGGGACCTCTGGGGCCAACGTCCTGACTTTC. The chain uses TRBV19 and TRBJ2-6, with a possible D match to TRBD1 (6 bases). The CDR3 contains 15 residues. Germline CDR1 LNHDA, CDR2 SQIVND (reference sequence). V lost 6 bases, J lost 0 bases, and 9 bases lay in between.